The clone carrying this TCR beta chain was observed a few times. Germline V CDR1 and CDR2: SGHAT, FQNNGV. With 6 bases removed from V and 5 bases from J, the gap between germline ends came to 10 bases. There are 12 residues in the CDR3. The data were obtained in a study of cytotoxic CD8 clonotypes in ibrutinib-treated CLL. Background on the study: The study included 11 to 12 relapsed/refractory and 15 treatment-naive patients; about 17 had IGHV unmutated disease. Sequencing produced an average of roughly 280,000 productive templates and tens of thousands of productive rearrangements per sample.

Repertoires were generated with immunoSEQ multiplex PCR, while TCRdb's copy carries only in-frame clones and drops some. The table includes approximately 32,000 clones, about 47% detected once. The chain recombines TRBV11-2 with TRBJ2-5; D gene ambiguous. The sequencing used PBMCs, collected before ibrutinib treatment. This receptor was taken from a human donor with chronic lymphocytic leukemia. CDR3 nucleotides: TGTGCCAGCAGGTCAAGGTGGGAGACCCAGTACTTC. It is translated as CASRSRWETQYF.